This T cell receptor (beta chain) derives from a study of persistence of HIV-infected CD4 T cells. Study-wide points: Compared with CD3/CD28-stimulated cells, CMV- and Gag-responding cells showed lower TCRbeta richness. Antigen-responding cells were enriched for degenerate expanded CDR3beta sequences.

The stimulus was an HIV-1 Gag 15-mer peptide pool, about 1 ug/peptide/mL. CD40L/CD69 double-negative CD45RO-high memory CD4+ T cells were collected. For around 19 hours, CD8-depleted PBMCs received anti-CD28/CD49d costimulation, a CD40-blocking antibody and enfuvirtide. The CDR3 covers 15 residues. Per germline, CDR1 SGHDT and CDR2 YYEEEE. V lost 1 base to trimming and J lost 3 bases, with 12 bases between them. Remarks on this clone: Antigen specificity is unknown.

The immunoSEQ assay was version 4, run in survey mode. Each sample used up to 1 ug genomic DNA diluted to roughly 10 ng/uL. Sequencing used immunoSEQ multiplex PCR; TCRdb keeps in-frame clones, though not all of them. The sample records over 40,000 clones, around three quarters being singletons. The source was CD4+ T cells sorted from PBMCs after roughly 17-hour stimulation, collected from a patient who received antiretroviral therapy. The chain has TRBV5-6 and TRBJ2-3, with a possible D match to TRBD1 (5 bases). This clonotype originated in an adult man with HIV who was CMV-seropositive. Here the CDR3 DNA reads TGTGCCAGCAGCTTGTACCAGGGATGGACAGATACGCAGTATTTT. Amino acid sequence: CASSLYQGWTDTQYF.